The source of this TCR beta chain is a study of Ad26.COV2.S vaccination and SARS-CoV-2 variants. In the study overall: Ad26.COV2.S was injected intramuscularly once or twice, 56 days apart. Study-level findings and limits: Measures of TCR breadth and depth may have fallen short of total T cell responses.

To note about this clone: Its antigen is still unknown.

Treatment specified: about 20 received Ad26.COV2.S at low or high dose, single or two shots; about 5 received placebo; per-sample allocation not given. Each sample was drawn 63 days after the first injection (of vaccine or placebo). The shot given was an Ad26 vector that makes Wuhan-strain SARS-CoV-2 spike. Using immunoSEQ multiplex PCR, the repertoire was profiled, and TCRdb retains in-frame clones only, with some absent. Here the sample spans around 450,000 clones, roughly 87% being singletons. This CDR3 contains 15 residues. Germline CDR1 reads MNHEY; CDR2 reads SVGAGI. V lost 6 bases to trimming and J lost 1 base, with 13 bases between them.

The sequence was obtained from a person aged 18-60 years who received the Ad26.COV2.S COVID-19 vaccine or a placebo. V usage is TRBV6-5 and J usage is TRBJ1-5; D may be TRBD1 (5 bases). Here the sequenced sample was peripheral blood, taken in a trial of Ad26.COV2.S vaccine versus placebo. This CDR3 is CASSHLGGSNQPQHF. The CDR3 bases are TGTGCCAGCAGCCACTTGGGGGGGAGCAATCAGCCCCAGCATTTT.